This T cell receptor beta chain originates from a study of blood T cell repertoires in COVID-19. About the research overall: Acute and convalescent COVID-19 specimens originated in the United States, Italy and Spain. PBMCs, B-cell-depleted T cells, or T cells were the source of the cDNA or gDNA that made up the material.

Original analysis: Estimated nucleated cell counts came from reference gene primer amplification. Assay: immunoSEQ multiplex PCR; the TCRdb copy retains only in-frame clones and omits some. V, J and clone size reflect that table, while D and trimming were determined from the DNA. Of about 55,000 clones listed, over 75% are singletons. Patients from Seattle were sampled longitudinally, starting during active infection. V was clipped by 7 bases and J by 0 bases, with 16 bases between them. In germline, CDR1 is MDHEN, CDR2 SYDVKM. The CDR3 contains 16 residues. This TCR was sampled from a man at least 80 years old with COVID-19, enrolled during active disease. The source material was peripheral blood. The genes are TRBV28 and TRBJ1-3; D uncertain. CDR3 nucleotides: TGTGCCAGCACCCAGGACTCGATTATCTCTGGAAACACCATATATTTT. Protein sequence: CASTQDSIISGNTIYF.